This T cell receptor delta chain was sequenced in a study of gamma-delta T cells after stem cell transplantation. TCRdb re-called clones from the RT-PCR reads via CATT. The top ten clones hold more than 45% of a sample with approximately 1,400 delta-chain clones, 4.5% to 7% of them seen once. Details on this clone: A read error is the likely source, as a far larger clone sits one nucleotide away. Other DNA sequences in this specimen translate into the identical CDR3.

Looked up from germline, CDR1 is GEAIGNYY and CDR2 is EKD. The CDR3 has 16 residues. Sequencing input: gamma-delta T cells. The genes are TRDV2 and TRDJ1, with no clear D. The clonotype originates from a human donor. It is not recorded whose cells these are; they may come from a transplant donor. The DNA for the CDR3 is TGTGCTTGTGACACCGTTGAAGATCAAACGGACGATAAACTCATCTTT. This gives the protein CACDTVEDQTDDKLIF.